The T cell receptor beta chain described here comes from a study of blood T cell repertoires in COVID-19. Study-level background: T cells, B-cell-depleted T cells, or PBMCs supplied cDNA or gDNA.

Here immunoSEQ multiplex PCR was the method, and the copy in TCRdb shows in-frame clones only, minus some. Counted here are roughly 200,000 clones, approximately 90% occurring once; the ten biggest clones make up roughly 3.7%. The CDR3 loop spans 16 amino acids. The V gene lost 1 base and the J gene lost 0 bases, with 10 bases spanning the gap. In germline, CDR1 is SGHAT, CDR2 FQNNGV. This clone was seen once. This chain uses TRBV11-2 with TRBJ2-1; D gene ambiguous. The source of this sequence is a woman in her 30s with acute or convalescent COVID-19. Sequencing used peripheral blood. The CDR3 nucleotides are TGTGCCAGCAGCTTAGTTTTCTCTCCCTCCTACAATGAGCAGTTCTTC. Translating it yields CASSLVFSPSYNEQFF.